This T cell receptor (beta chain) stems from a study of shared T cell receptors in the human thymus. This table comes from immunoSEQ multiplex PCR, and its TCRdb copy is limited to in-frame clones, with some not included. The data hold about 380,000 clones, with around 95% observed a single time. V lost 2 bases to trimming and J lost 3 bases, with 13 bases between them. The CDR3 extends over 16 amino acids. The germline V gene has CDR1 MGHRA and CDR2 YSYEKL. This clonotype originated in a human donor. The specimen sequenced was thymocytes. The genes are TRBV4-1 and TRBJ2-2; no reliable D call. DNA for the CDR3: TGCGCCAGCAGCCAATCCGACAACCGGGACACCGGGGAGCTGTTTTTT. Translated, it gives CASSQSDNRDTGELFF.